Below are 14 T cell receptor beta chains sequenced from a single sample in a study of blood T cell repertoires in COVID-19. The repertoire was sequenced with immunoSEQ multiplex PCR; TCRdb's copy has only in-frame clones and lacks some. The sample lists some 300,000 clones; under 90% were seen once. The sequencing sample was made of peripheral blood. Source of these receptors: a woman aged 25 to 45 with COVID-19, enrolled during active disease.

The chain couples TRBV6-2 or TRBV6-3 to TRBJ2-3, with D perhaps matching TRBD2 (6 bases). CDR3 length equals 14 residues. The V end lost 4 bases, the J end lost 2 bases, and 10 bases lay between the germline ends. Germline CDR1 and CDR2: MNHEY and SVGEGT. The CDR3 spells CASSSAGFTDTQYF. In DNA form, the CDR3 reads TGTGCCAGCAGTTCCGCGGGATTCACAGATACGCAGTATTTT.

The CDR3 DNA sequence: TGTGCCAGCAGCTTAGTCGCAGGGGCGAACACCGGGGAGCTGTTTTTT. It codes for CASSLVAGANTGELFF. The chain has TRBV7-6 and TRBJ2-2; the D gene is possibly TRBD1 (6 bases). This CDR3 region has 16 residues. Germline V CDR1 and CDR2: SGHVS, FNYEAQ. Deletions cut 1 base from V and 0 bases from J, with 9 bases between.

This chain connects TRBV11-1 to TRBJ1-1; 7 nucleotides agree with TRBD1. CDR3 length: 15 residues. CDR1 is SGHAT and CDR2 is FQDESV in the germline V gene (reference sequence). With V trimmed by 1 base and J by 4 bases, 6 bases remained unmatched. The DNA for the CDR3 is TGTGCCAGCAGCTTAGGGGGACAGTCGGGCACTGAAGCTTTCTTT. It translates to CASSLGGQSGTEAFF.

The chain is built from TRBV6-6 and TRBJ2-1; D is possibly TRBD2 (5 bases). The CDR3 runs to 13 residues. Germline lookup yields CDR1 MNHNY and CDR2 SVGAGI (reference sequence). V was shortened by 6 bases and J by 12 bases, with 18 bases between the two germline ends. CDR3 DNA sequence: TGTGCCAGCAGCCCCAGTTTGGCGGGCGGGCAGTTCTTC. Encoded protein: CASSPSLAGGQFF.

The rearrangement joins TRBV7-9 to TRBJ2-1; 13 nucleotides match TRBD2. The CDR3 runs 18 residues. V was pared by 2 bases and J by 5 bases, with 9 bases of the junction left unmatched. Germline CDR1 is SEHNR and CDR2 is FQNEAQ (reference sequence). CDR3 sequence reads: CASSLLGLAGVNNNEQFF. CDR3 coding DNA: TGTGCCAGCAGCTTACTTGGACTAGCGGGGGTAAATAACAATGAGCAGTTCTTC. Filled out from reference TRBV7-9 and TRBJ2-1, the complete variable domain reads DTGVSQNPRHKITKRGQNVTFRCDPISEHNRLYWYRQTLGQGPEFLTYFQNEAQLEKSRLLSDRFSAERPKGSFSTLEIQRTEQGDSAMYLCASSLLGLAGVNNNEQFFGPGTRLTVL.

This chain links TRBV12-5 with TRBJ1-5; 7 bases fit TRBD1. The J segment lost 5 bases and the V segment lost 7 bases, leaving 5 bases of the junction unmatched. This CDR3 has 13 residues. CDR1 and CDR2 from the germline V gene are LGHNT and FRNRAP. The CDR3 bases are TGTGCTAGTGCCCCTCAGGGGGATCAGCCCCAGCATTTT. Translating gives CASAPQGDQPQHF.

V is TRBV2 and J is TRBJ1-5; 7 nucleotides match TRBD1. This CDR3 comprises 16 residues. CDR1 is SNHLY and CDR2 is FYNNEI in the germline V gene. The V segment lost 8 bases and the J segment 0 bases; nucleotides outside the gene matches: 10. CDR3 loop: CASLGTAADSNQPQHF. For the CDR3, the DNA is TGTGCCAGCCTAGGGACAGCCGCGGATAGCAATCAGCCCCAGCATTTT.

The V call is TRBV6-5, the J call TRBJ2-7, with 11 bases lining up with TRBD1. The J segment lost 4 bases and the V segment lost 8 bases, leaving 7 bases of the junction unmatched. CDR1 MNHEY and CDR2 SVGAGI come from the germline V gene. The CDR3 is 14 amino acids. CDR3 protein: CASPGGTGGYEQYF. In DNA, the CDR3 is TGTGCCAGCCCTGGCGGGACAGGGGGTTACGAGCAGTACTTC.

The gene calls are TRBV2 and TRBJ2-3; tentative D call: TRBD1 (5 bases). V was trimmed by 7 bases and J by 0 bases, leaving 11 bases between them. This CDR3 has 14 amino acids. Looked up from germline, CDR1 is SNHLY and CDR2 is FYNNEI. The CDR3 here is CASNGRTSTDTQYF. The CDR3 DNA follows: TGTGCCAGCAATGGACGGACAAGCACAGATACGCAGTATTTT.

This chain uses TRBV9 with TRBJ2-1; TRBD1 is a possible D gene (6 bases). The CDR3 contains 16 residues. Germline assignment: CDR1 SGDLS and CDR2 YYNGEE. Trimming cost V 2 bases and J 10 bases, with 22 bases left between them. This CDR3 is CASSVVGQSNTQEQFF. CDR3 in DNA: TGTGCCAGCAGCGTCGTCGGACAGAGCAATACCCAAGAGCAGTTCTTC.

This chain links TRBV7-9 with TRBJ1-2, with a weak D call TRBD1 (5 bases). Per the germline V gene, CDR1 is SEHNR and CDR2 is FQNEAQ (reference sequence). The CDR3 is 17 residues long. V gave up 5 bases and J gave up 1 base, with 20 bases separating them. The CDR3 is CASSLVGGSLYNYGYTF. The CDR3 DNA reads TGTGCCAGCAGCCTAGTCGGGGGGAGCCTGTATAACTATGGCTACACCTTC.

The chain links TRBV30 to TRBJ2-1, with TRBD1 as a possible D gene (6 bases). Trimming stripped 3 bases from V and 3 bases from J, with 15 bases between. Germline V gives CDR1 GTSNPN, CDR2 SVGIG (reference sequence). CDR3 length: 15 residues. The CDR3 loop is CAWSTGQNYYNEQFF. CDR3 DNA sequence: TGTGCCTGGAGCACTGGACAGAACTACTACAATGAGCAGTTCTTC.

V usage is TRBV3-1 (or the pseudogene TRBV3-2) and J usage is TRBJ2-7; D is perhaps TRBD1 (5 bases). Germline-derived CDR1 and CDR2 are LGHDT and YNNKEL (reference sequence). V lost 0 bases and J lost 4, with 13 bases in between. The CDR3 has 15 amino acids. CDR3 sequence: CASSQDPGHLYEQYV. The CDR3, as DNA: TGTGCCAGCAGCCAAGATCCCGGACACCTTTACGAGCAGTACGTC.

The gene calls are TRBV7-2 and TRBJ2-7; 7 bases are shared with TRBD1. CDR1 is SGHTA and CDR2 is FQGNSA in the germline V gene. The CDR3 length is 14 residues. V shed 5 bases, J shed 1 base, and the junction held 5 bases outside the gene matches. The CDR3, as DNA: TGTGCCAGCAGCCCGGACAGGTGGTCCTACGAGCAGTACGTC. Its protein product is CASSPDRWSYEQYV.